The 2 T cell receptor beta chains in this list originate from one sample, sequenced in a study of T-cell memory formation after mild COVID-19 (dated by TCRdb to 2020 to 2022). Library creation used 5' RACE. The instrument was an Illumina NovaSeq 6000. The public reads were reanalyzed by TCRdb: fastp trimming at Q25, MiXCR alignment, in-frame beta chains only. Identical CDR3 protein sequences are pooled into one entry, listed with their most common genes and DNA. The table for this sample lists 310,000 or so distinct CDR3 sequences; more than 15% of them were counted only once. The top ten clones comprise 22% of the sample. Sequencing was done on a sample of PBMCs or a T cell subset sorted from them (not recorded which). The receptors stem from a man in his late teens or twenties who had mild COVID-19 (a few samples of this study predate the infection). The sample titles of this study are shuffled in the database, so cell type and time point are left out; the donor was told from shared clones.

This clonotype was counted between two and nine times. The gene calls are TRBV18 and TRBJ2-4; a weak D match, TRBD1 (6 bases). Trimming took off 3 bases at V and 3 bases at J, with 12 bases between the two ends. CDR1 and CDR2 from the germline V gene are KGHSH and LQKENI. CDR3 length: 15 amino acids. CDR3 DNA sequence: TGTGCCAGCTCACCGCCAGGGGTTAGCAAAAACATTCAGTACTTC. It yields the protein CASSPPGVSKNIQYF.

This chain connects TRBV9 to TRBJ2-4, with D possibly TRBD1 on 6 matching bases. The CDR3 has 15 residues. Germline V CDR1 and CDR2: SGDLS, YYNGEE. The ends were cut back, 0 bases at V and 1 base at J, with 8 bases in the middle. The CDR3 is CASSVGGQAKNIQYF. The DNA of the CDR3 is TGTGCCAGCAGCGTAGGGGGGCAGGCCAAAAACATTCAGTACTTC.